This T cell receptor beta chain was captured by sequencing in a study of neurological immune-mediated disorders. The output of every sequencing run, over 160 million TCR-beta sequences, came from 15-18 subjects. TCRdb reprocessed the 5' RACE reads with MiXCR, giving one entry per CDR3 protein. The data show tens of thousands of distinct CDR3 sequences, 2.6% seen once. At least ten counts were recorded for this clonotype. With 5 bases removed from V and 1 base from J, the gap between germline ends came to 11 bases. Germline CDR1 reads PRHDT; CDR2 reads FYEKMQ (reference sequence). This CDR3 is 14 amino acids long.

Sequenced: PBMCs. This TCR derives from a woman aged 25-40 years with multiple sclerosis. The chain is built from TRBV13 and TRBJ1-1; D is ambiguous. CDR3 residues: CASSTLDGNTEAFF. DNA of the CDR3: TGTGCCAGCAGCACCCTGGATGGGAACACTGAAGCTTTCTTT.